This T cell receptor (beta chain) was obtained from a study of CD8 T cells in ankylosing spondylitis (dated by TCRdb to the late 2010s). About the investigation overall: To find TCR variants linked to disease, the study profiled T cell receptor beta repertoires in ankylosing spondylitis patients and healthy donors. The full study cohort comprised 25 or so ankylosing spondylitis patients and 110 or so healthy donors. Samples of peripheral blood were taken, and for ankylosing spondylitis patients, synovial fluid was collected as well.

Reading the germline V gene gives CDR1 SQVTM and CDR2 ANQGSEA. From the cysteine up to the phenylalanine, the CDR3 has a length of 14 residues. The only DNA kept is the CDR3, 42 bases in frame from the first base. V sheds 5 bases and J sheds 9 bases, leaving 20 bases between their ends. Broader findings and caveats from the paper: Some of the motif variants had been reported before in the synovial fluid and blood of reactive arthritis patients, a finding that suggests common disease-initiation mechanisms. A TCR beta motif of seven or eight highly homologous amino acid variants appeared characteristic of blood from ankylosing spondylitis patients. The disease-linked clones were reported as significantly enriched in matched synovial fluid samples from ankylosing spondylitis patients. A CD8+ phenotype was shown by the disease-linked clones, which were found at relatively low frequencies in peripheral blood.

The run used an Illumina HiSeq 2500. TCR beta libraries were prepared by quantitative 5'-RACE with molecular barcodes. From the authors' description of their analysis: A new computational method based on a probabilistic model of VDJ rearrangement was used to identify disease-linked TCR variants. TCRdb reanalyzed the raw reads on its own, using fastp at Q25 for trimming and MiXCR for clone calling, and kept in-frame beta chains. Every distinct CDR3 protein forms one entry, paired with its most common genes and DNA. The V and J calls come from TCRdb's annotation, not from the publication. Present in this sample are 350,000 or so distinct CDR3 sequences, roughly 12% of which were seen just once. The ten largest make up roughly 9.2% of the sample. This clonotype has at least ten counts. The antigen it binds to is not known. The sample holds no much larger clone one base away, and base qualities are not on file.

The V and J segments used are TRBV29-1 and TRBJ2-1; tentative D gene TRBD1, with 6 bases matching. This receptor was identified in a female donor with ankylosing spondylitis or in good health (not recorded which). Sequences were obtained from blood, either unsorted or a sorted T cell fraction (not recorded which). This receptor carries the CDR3 CSVFRGVLRGEQFF. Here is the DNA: TGCAGCGTTTTCAGGGGAGTTTTAAGAGGTGAGCAGTTCTTC.